The clone carrying this TCR beta chain occurred many times. What it binds is not known. This specimen comes from a study of early T cells in non-severe SARS-CoV-2 infection. Whole-study context: Sequenced bulk RNA came from whole blood that was unsorted, and chains were unpaired.

Unique molecular identifiers were affixed to single, distinct cDNA molecules. Via MiXCR, TCRdb re-called the 5' RACE reads, giving one row per CDR3 protein. Of some 87,000 distinct CDR3 sequences listed, roughly 15% are singletons. This CDR3 has 14 residues. Germline trimming cut 3 bases from V and 4 bases from J; bases unmatched to any gene: 9. Per the germline V gene, CDR1 is DFQATT and CDR2 is SNEGSKA (reference sequence). Overall study results and limits: Matching results from VDJdb favored anti-spike CD8 responses, leaving private and CD4 specificities undetected.

The receptor was isolated from an adult who was a healthcare worker with PCR-confirmed SARS-CoV-2 infection or an uninfected control (not recorded which). What was sequenced was whole blood. The V call is TRBV20-1, the J call TRBJ2-7; 7 bases agree with TRBD2. DNA for the CDR3: TGCAGTGCTAGTTCGGGACTAACGGGATACGAGCAGTACTTC. It is translated as CSASSGLTGYEQYF.